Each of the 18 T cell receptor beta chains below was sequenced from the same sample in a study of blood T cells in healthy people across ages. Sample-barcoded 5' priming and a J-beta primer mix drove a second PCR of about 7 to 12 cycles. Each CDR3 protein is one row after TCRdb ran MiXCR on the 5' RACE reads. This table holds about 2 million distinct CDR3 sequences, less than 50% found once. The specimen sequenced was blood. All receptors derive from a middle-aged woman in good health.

The CDR3 reads CASSSGTGHSGANVLTF. In DNA form, the CDR3 reads TGTGCCAGCAGCTCCGGGACAGGGCACTCTGGGGCCAACGTCCTGACTTTC. This chain joins TRBV3-1 and TRBJ2-6, with 9 bases identical to TRBD1. Germline CDR1 and CDR2: LGHDT and YNNKEL (reference sequence). The CDR3 spans 17 residues. The trim removed 5 bases at V and 0 bases at J, leaving 5 bases unmatched.

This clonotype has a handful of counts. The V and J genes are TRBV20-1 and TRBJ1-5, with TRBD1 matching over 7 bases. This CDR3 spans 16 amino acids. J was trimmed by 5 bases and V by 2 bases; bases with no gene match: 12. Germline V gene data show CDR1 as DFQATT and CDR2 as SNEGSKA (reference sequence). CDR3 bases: TGCAGTGCTAGACCCACACAGGGGTTGGGTGATCAGCCCCAGCATTTT. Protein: CSARPTQGLGDQPQHF.

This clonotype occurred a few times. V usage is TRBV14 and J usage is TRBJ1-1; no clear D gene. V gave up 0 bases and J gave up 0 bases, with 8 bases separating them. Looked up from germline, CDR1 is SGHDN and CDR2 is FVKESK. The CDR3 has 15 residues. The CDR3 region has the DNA TGTGCCAGCAGCCAAGATTTGGTTCTGAACACTGAAGCTTTCTTT. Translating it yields CASSQDLVLNTEAFF.

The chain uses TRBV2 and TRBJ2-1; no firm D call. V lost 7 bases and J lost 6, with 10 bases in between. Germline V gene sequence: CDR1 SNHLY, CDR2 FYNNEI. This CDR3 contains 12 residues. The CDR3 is CASTGRRNEQFF. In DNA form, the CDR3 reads TGTGCCAGCACCGGACGTCGCAATGAGCAGTTCTTC. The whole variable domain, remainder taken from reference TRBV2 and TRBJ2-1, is EPEVTQTPSHQVTQMGQEVILRCVPISNHLYFYWYRQILGQKVEFLVSFYNNEISEKSEIFDDQFSVERPDGSNFTLKIRSTKLEDSAMYFCASTGRRNEQFFGPGTRLTVL.

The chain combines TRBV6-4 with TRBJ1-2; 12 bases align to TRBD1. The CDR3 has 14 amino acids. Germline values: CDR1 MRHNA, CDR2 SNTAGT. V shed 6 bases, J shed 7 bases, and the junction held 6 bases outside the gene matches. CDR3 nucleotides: TGTGCCAGCAGCTCCGGGACAGGGGGCTCTGGCTACACCTTC. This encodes CASSSGTGGSGYTF.

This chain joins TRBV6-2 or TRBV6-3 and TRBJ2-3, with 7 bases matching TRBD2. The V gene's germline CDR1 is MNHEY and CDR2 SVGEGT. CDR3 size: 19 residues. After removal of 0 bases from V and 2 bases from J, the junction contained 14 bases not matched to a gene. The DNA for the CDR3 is TGTGCCAGCAGTTACTCTGTTCAACGGGGACTAATTAACACAGATACGCAGTATTTT. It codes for CASSYSVQRGLINTDTQYF.

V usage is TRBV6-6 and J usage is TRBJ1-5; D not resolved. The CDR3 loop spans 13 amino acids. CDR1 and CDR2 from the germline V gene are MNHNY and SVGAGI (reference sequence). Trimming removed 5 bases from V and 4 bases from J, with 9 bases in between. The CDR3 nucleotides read TGTGCCAGCAGTCCAAGATTGAATCAGCCCCAGCATTTT. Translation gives CASSPRLNQPQHF.

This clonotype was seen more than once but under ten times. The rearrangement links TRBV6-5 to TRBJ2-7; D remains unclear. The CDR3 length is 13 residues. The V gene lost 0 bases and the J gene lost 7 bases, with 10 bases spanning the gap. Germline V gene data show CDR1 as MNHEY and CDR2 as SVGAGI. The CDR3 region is CASSYSGSREQYF. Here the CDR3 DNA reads TGTGCCAGCAGTTACTCGGGCAGCAGGGAGCAGTACTTC.

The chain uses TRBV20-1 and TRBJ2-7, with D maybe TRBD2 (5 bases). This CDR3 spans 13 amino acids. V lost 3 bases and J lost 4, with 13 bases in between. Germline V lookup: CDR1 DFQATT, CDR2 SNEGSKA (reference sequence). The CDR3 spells CSARDLAFYEQYF. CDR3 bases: TGCAGTGCTAGGGACCTAGCCTTTTACGAGCAGTACTTC.

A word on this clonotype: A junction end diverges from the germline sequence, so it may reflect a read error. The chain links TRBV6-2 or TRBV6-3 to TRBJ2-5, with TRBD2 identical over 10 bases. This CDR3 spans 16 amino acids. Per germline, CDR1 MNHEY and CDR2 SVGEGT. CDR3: CASSPLAGTLQVTQYF. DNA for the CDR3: TGTGCCAGCAGCCCACTAGCGGGGACGTTGCAAGTGACCCAGTACTTC.

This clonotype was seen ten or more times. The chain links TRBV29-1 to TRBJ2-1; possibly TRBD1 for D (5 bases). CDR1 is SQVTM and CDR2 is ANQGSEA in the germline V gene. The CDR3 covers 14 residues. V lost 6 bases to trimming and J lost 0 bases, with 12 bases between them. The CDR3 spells CSVPDSSSYNEQFF. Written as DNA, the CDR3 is TGCAGCGTCCCCGACAGTAGCTCCTACAATGAGCAGTTCTTC.

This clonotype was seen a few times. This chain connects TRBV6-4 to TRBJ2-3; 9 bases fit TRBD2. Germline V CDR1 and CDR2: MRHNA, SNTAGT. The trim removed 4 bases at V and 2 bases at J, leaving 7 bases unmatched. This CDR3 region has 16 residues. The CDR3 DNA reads TGTGCCAGCAGTGTCCTTAGCGGGGGAGACACAGATACGCAGTATTTT. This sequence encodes CASSVLSGGDTDTQYF.

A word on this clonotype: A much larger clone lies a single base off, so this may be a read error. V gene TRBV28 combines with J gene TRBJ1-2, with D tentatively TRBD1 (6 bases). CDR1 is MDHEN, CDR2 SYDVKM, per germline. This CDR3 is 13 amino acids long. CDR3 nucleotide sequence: TGTGCCAGCAATTTAGTGACAGGCTATGGCTACACCTTC. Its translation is CASNLVTGYGYTF.

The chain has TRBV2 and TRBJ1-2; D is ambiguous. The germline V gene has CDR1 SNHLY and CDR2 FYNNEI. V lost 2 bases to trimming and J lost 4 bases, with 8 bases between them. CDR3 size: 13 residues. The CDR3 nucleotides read TGTGCCAGCAGTGAAACCTCCAGCTATGGCTACACCTTC. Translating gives CASSETSSYGYTF. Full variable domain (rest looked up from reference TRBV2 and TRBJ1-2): EPEVTQTPSHQVTQMGQEVILRCVPISNHLYFYWYRQILGQKVEFLVSFYNNEISEKSEIFDDQFSVERPDGSNFTLKIRSTKLEDSAMYFCASSETSSYGYTFGSGTRLTVV.

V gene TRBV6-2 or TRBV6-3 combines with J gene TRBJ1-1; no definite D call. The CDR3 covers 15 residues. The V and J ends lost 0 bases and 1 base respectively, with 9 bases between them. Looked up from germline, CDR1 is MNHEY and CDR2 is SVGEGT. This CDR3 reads CASSYSARPNTEAFF. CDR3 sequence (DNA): TGTGCCAGCAGTTACTCTGCCCGGCCGAACACTGAAGCTTTCTTT.

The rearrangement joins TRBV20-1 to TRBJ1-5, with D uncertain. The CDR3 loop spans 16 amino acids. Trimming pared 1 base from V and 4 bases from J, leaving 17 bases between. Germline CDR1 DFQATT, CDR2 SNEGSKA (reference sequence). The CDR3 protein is CSARAASIRFNQPQHF. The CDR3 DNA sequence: TGCAGTGCTAGAGCGGCCTCAATACGATTTAATCAGCCCCAGCATTTT.

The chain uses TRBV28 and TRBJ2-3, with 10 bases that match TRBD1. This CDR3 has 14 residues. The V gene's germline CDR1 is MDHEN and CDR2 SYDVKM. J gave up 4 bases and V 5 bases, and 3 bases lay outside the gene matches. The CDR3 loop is CASSTTGGPDTQYF. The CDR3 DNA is TGTGCCAGCAGTACGACAGGGGGCCCAGATACGCAGTATTTT.

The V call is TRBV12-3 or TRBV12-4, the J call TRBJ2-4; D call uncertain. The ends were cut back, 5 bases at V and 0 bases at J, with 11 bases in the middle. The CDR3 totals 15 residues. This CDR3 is CASSPPFQAKNIQYF. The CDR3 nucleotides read TGTGCCAGCAGTCCGCCATTCCAAGCCAAAAACATTCAGTACTTC.